This TCR beta chain was obtained from a study of blood T cell repertoires in COVID-19. Study context: Nucleic acid was either cDNA or gDNA, and it came from T cells, B-cell-depleted T cells, or PBMCs.

Unmatched junction bases numbered 5, after V lost 4 bases and J lost 1 base. The CDR3 has 15 amino acids. In germline, CDR1 is SGHRS, CDR2 YFSETQ. This clone was picked up a small number of times. This table comes from immunoSEQ multiplex PCR, and its TCRdb copy is limited to in-frame clones, with some not included. The sample contains a few hundred thousand clones, roughly 89% of which appear only once. J is TRBJ1-5 and V is TRBV5-1; 7 bases align to TRBD1. The TCR sequence derives from a man between 25 and 39 years old with acute or convalescent COVID-19. The sample was peripheral blood. Here the CDR3 DNA reads TGCGCCAGCAGCCCTTGGGACAGCAGCAATCAGCCCCAGCATTTT. The encoded protein is CASSPWDSSNQPQHF.